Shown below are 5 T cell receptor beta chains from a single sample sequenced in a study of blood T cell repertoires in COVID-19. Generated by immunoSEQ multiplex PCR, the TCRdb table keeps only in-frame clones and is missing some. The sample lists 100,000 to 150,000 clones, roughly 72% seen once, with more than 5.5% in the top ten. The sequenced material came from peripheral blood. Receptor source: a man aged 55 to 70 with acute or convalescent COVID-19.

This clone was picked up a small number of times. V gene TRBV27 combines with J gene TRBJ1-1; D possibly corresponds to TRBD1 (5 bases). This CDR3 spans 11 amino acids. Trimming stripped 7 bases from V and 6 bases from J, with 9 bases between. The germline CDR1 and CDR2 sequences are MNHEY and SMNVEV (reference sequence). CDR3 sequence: CASTWGAEAFF. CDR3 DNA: TGTGCCAGCACCTGGGGCGCTGAAGCTTTCTTT.

The CDR3 DNA reads TGTGCCAGCAGCCAAGCCTCAGGGGTCCGGGAGACCCAGTACTTC. This sequence encodes CASSQASGVRETQYF. This chain connects TRBV3-1 (or the pseudogene TRBV3-2) to TRBJ2-5, with D possibly matching TRBD1 (6 bases). CDR3 length equals 15 residues. CDR1 is LGHDT, CDR2 YNNKEL, per germline (reference sequence). V lost 1 base and J 5 bases, leaving 14 bases between the germline ends.

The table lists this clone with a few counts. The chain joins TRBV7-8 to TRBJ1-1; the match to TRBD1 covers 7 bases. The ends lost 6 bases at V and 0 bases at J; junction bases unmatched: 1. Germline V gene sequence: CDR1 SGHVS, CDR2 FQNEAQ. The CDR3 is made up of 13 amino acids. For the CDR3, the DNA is TGTGCCAGCAGGACAGGGATGAACACTGAAGCTTTCTTT. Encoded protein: CASRTGMNTEAFF.

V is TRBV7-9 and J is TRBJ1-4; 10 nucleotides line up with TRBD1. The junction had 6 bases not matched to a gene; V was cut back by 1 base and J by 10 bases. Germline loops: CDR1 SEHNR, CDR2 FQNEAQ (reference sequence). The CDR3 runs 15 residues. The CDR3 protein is CASSLGDRGRRKLFF. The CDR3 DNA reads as TGTGCCAGCAGCTTAGGGGACAGGGGAAGACGAAAACTGTTTTTT.

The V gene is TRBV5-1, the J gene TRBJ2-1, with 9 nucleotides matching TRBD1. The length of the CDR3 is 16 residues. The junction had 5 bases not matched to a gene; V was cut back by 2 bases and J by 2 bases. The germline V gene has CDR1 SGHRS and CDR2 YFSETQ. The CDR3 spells CASSFRTGETYNEQFF. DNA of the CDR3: TGCGCCAGCAGCTTTAGGACAGGGGAGACCTACAATGAGCAGTTCTTC.